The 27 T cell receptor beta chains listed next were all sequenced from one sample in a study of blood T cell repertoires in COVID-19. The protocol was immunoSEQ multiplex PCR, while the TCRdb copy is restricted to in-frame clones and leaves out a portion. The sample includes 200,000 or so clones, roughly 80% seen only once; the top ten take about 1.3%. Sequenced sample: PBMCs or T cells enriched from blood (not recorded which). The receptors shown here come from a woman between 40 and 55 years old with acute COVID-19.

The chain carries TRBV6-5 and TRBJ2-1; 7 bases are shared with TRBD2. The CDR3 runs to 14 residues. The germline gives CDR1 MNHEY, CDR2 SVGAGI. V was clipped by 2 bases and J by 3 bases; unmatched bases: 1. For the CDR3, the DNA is TGTGCCAGCAGTTACGGGGGGGACTACAATGAGCAGTTCTTC. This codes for CASSYGGDYNEQFF.

CDR3 region: CASSPGTSGIQDTQYF. Written as DNA, the CDR3 is TGTGCCAGCAGTCCTGGGACTAGCGGGATACAAGATACGCAGTATTTT. The V gene is TRBV28, the J gene TRBJ2-3, with TRBD2 identical over 13 bases. The J segment lost 5 bases and the V segment lost 5 bases, leaving 7 bases of the junction unmatched. The CDR3 has 16 residues. CDR1 is MDHEN and CDR2 is SYDVKM in the germline V gene.

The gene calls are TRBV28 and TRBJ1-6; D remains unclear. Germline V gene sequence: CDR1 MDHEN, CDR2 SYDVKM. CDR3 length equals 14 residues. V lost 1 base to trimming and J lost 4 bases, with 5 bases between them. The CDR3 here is CASSLSGYNSPLHF. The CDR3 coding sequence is TGTGCCAGCAGTTTATCGGGGTATAATTCACCCCTCCACTTT. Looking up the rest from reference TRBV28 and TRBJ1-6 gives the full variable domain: DVKVTQSSRYLVKRTGEKVFLECVQDMDHENMFWYRQDPGLGLRLIYFSYDVKMKEKGDIPEGYSVSREKKERFSLILESASTNQTSMYLCASSLSGYNSPLHFGNGTRLTVT.

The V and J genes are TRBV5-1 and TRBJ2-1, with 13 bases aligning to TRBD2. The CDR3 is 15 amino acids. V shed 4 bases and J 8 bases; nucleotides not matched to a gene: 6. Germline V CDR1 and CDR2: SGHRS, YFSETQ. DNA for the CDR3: TGCGCCAGCAGCCCGGGGACTAGCGGGACCGATGAGCAGTTCTTC. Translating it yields CASSPGTSGTDEQFF.

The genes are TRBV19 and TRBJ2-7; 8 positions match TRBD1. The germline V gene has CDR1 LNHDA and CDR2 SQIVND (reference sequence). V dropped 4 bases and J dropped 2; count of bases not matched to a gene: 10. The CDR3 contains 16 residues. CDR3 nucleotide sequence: TGTGCCAGTAGTACCTCGACCGGGACAGGACCCTACGAGCAGTACTTC. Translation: CASSTSTGTGPYEQYF.

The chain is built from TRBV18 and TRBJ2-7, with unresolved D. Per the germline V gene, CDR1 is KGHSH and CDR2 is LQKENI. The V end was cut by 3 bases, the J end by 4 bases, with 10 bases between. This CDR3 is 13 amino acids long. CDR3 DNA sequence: TGTGCCAGCTCACCGACACAGAATTACGAGCAGTACTTC. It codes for CASSPTQNYEQYF.

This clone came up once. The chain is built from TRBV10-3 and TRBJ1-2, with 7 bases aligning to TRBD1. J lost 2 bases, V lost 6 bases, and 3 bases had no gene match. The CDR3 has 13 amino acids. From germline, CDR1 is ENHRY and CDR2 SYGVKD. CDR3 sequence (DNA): TGTGCCATCAGAGGACAGGAAAACTATGGCTACACCTTC. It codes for CAIRGQENYGYTF.

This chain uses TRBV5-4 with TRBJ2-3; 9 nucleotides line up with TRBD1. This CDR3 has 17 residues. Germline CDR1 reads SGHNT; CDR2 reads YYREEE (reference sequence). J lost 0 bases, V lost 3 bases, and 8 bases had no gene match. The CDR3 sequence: CASSCAGTGSSTDTQYF. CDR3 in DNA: TGTGCCAGCAGCTGTGCCGGGACAGGGTCTAGCACAGATACGCAGTATTTT.

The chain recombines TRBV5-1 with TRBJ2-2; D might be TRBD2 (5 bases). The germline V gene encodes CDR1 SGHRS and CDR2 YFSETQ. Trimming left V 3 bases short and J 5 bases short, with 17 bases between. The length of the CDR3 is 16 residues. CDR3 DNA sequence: TGCGCCAGCAGCTCCAGCGGAATGTACATGACCGGGGAGCTGTTTTTT. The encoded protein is CASSSSGMYMTGELFF.

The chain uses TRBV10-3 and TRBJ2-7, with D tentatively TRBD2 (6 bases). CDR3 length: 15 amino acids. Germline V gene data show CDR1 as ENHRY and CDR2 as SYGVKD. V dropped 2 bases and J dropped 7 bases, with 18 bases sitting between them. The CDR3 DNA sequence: TGTGCCATCAGTGAGGGTAGCGGCTATGGAGTGGAGCAGTACTTC. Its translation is CAISEGSGYGVEQYF.

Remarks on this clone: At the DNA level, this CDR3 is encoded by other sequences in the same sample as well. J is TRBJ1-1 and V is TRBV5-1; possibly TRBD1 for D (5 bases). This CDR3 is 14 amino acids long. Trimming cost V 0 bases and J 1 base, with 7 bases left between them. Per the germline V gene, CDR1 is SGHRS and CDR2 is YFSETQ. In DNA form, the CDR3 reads TGCGCCAGCAGCTTGGGCGACAGGAACACTGAAGCTTTCTTT. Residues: CASSLGDRNTEAFF.

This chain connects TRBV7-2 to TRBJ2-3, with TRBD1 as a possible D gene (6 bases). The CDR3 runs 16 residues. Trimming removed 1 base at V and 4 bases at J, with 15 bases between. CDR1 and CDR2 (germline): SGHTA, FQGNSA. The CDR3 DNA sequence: TGTGCCAGCAGCTTAGGGGTGGGCAGGGGATCAGATACGCAGTATTTT. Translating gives CASSLGVGRGSDTQYF.

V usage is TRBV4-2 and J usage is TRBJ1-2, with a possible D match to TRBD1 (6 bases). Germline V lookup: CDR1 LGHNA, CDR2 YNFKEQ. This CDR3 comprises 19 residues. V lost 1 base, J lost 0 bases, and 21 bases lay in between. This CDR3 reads CASSQATGRSNAANYGYTF. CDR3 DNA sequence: TGTGCCAGCAGCCAAGCTACAGGGAGATCGAACGCAGCTAACTATGGCTACACCTTC.

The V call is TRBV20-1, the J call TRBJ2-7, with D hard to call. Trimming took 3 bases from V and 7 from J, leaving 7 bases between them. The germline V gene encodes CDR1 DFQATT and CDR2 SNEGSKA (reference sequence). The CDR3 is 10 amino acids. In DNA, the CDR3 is TGCAGTGCTAGTACCCGGGAGCAGTACTTC. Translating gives CSASTREQYF.

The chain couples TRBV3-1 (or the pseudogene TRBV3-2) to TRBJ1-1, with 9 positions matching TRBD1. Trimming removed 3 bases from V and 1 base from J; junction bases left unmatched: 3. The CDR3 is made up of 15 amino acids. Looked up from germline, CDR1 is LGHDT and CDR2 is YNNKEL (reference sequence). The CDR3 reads CASSHGQGWNTEAFF. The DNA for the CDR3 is TGTGCCAGCAGCCACGGACAGGGGTGGAACACTGAAGCTTTCTTT.

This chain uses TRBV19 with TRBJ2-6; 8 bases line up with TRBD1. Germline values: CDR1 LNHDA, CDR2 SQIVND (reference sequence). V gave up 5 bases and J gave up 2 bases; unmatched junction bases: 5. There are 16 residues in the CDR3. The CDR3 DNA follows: TGTGCCAGTAGTCCAGGGGGCTCCCCTGGGGCCAACGTCCTGACTTTC. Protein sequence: CASSPGGSPGANVLTF.

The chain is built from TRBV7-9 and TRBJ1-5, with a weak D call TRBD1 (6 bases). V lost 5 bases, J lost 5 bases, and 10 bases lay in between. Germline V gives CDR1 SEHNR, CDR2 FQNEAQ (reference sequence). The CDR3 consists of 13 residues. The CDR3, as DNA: TGTGCCAGCAGCCTACAGGGTGATCAGCCCCAGCATTTT. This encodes CASSLQGDQPQHF.

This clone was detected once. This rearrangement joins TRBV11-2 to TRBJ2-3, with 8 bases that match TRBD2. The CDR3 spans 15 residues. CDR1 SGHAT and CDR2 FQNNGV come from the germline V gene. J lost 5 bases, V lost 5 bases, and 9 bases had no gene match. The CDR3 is CASSPMRGARDTQYF. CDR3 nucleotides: TGTGCCAGCAGCCCAATGCGGGGGGCTCGAGATACGCAGTATTTT.

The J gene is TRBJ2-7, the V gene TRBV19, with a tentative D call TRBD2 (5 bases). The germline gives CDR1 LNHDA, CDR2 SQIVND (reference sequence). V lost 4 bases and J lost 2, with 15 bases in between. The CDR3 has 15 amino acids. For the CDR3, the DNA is TGTGCCAGTAGTACCCCTCGGGGAAATACCTACGAGCAGTACTTC. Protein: CASSTPRGNTYEQYF.

DNA for the CDR3: TGTGCCTGGAGACTAGCGGGAGCAAAGCGCACCGGGGAGCTGTTTTTT. Its translation is CAWRLAGAKRTGELFF. The chain employs TRBV30 and TRBJ2-2; TRBD2 matches at 11 bases. The CDR3 has 16 amino acids. The V segment lost 3 bases and the J segment 4 bases; nucleotides outside the gene matches: 7. Germline V lookup: CDR1 GTSNPN, CDR2 SVGIG (reference sequence).

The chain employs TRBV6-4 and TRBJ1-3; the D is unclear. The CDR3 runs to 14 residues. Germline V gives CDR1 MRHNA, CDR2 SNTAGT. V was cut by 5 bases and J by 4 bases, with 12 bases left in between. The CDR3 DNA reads TGTGCCAGCAGTTATCCGGGTAGGGGAAACACCATATATTTT. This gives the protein CASSYPGRGNTIYF.

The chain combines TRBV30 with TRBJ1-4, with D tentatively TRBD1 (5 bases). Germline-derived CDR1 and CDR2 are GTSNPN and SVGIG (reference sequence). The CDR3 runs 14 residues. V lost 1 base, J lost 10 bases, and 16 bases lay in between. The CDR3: CAWSAGRVPVKLFF. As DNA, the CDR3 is TGTGCCTGGAGTGCTGGCAGGGTTCCTGTAAAACTGTTTTTT.

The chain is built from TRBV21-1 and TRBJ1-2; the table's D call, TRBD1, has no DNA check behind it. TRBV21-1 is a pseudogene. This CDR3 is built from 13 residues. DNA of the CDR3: TGTGCCAGCAGGAATAACATCGTAGGAACAGGGCCCTTC. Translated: CASRNNIVGTGPF.

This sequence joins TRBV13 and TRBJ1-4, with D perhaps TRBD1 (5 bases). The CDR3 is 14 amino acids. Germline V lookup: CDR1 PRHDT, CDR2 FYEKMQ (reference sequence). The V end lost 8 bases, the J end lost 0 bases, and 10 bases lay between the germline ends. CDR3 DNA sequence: TGTGCCAGCCAAGACAGAGCAACTAATGAAAAACTGTTTTTT. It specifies CASQDRATNEKLFF.

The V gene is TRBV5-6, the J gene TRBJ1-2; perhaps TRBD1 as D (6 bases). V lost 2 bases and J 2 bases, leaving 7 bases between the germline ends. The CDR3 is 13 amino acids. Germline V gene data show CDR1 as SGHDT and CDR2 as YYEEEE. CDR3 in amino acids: CASSFQGNYGYTF. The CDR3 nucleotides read TGTGCCAGCAGCTTTCAGGGGAACTATGGCTACACCTTC.

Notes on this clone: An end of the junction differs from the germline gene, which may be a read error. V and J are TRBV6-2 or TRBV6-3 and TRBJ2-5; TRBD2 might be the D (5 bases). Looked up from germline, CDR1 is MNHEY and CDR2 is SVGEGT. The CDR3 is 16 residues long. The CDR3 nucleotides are TGTGCCAGCAGTCAATTCGGACTCTCCCCCCAAGGGACCCAGTACTTC. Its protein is CASSQFGLSPQGTQYF.

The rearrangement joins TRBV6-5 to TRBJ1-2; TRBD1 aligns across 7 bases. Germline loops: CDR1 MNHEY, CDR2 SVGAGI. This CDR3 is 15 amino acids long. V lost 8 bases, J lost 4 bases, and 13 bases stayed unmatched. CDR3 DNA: TGTGCCAGCCGGACGACAGGGAAAATTGCCTATGGCTACACCTTC. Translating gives CASRTTGKIAYGYTF.